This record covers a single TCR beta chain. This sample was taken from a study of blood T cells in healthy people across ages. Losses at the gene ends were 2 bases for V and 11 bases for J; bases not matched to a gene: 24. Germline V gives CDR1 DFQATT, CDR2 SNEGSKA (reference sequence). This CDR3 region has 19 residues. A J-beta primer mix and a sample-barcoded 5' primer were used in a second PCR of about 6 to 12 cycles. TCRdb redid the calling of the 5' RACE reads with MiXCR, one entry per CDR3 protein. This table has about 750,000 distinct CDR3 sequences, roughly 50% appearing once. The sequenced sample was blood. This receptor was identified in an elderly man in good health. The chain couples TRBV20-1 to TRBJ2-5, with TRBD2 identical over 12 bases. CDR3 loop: CSARFGLAGPKTYYNEQYF. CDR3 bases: TGCAGTGCTAGATTTGGACTAGCGGGACCGAAAACTTACTACAATGAGCAGTACTTC.